Listed below are T cell receptor beta chains from one sample, sequenced in a study of prognosis after radiotherapy for stage I lung cancer. TCRdb re-called the multiplex PCR reads through MiXCR, storing one row per CDR3 protein. The profile shows 11,000 or so distinct CDR3 sequences, approximately 40% of them singletons. This specimen consisted of PBMCs, obtained before or after stereotactic body radiation therapy (not recorded which). Receptors originate from a donor aged 50 or older with non-small cell lung cancer. CDR3s leave out the opening cysteine and the closing phenylalanine or tryptophan.

v_call | cdr3_aa
TRBV4-2 | ASSQGQGPNTGELF
TRBV28 | ASNTGALNQPQH
TRBV5-4 | ASSLGAGRGYRGAV
TRBV7-2 | ASSLRGTSGRAGTDTQY
TRBV20-1 | SAVTGEVGTDTQY
TRBV7-9 | ASSLGSAGARTDTQY
TRBV7-2 | ASSFVAGERFEQF
TRBV28 | ASRNSGRLRDGYT
TRBV18 | ASSPTAYTEAF
TRBV30 | AWRRPDRGKGYT
TRBV25-1 | ASSRNSGANVLT
TRBV7-9 | ASSLGQSGSYEQY
TRBV19 | ASSIYRGAEAF
TRBV7-9 | ASSLYGRRLAGTNNEQF
TRBV13 | ASSFSGKGTDTQY
TRBV20-1 | SAPLGGYLDEQF